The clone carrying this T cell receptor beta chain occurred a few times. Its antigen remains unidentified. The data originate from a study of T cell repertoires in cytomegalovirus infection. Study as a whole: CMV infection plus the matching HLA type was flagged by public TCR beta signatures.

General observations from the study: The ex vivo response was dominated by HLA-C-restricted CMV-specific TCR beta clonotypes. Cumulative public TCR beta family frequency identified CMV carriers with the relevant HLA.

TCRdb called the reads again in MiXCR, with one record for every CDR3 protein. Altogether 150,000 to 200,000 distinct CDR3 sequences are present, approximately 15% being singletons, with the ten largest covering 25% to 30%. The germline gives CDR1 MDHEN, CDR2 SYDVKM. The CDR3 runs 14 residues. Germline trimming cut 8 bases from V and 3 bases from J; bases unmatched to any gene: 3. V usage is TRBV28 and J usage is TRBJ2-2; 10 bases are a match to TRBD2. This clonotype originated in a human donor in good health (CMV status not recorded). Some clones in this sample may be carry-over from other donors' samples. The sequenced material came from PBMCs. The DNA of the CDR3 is TGTGCCAGCCGTAGCGGGAGGTACACCGGGGAGCTGTTTTTT. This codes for CASRSGRYTGELFF.